Listed below are T cell receptor beta chains from one sample, sequenced in a study of PD-L1 blockade in urothelial cancer. Only in-frame clones appear in the TCRdb table, and some are missing; sequencing was by immunoSEQ multiplex PCR. The data contain over 100,000 clones, about 91% of them singletons. The sequencing used PBMCs, collected around atezolizumab (anti-PD-L1) treatment. These receptors were taken from a man aged 60-69 years with urothelial cancer. Each CDR3 is given without its conserved first and last residue. Each record gives: V gene, CDR3 protein.

TRBV30 | AWTMAGGRGNTIY
TRBV11-2 | ASSTFLDRGGGNTIY
TRBV2 | ASSERGIYEQY
TRBV7-3 | ASSLSRDRGQDTKAF
TRBV28 | ASLLAGQTHNQPQH
TRBV21-1 | ASSKFGWYTGELF
TRBV5-1 | ASSLTSGTDTQY
TRBV9 | ASNRVGELF
TRBV5-1 | ASSLTPGTGYNEQF
TRBV10-3 | AISPRVGELF
TRBV25-1 | ASSGVGARNEKLF
TRBV21-1 | ASSKGLAGVRTQY
TRBV4-3 | ASSQDLQGLANYGYT
TRBV28 | ASSRSGPRTDTQY
TRBV27 | ASSLTAGTYEQY
TRBV21-1 | ASSKSKLPRWTGSEDTQY
TRBV30 | AWSVPGRSAEAF
TRBV7-6 | ASSLGGTTYNEQF
TRBV19 | ASSTSASYEQY
TRBV4-2 | ASSQDSGSGNTIY
TRBV28 | ASSYTGGSYEQY
TRBV9 | ASSKGQGNQPQH
TRBV10-3 | AISVSVVLSRGELF
TRBV6-1 | ASRDRGAGDTQY
TRBV29-1 | SVGGFYEQY
TRBV19 | ASSRSGISLNTEAF
TRBV7-3 | ASRGEDTQY
TRBV9 | ASSAGGPETQY
TRBV10-1 | ASSEYGGASYNEQF
TRBV30 | AWSERVLTPLH
TRBV14 | ASSQDVGTFTDTQY
TRBV2 | ASSEEVNQPQH
TRBV5-4 | ASSTKTGGAEEKLF
TRBV9 | ASSAWTGGVQTQY
TRBV11-3 | ASAQRPGTGNEKLF
TRBV2 | ASSVTGNTEAF
TRBV18 | ASSPLAGGTDTQY
TRBV28 | ASSRPPPVQETQY
TRBV7-2 | ASSLVSGGTGELF
TRBV28 | ASSSTGGSGQPQH
TRBV29-1 | SVSTGWNYEQY